This TCR beta chain was captured in a study of blood T cell repertoires in COVID-19. In germline, CDR1 is SQVTM, CDR2 ANQGSEA. The ends lost 4 bases at V and 7 bases at J; junction bases unmatched: 9. The length of the CDR3 is 15 residues. Generated by immunoSEQ multiplex PCR, the TCRdb table keeps only in-frame clones and is missing some. The table lists roughly 200,000 clones, about 82% of them singletons. The chain combines TRBV29-1 with TRBJ2-1; 11 nucleotides agree with TRBD1. The receptor was isolated from a woman in her thirties who had recovered from COVID-19. The sample was PBMCs or T cells enriched from blood (not recorded which). The CDR3 loop is CSVVGQGAKGNEQFF. The CDR3 region has the DNA TGCAGCGTTGTCGGACAGGGGGCTAAGGGTAATGAGCAGTTCTTC.